This entry lists 11 T cell receptor beta chains sequenced from one sample in a study of shared clonotypes between healthy human individuals. The protocol was immunoSEQ multiplex PCR, while the TCRdb copy is restricted to in-frame clones and leaves out a portion. In the table there are about 2.4 million clones, around 94% of which are singletons. The source material was naive CD4+ T cells sorted from blood. Subset: CD45RA+ positively selected. The receptors were gathered from a man aged 18 to 29 in good health.

As to this clone: The same CDR3 is also encoded by other DNA sequences in this sample. The rearrangement uses TRBV5-1 and TRBJ2-7; unclear D gene. In germline, CDR1 is SGHRS, CDR2 YFSETQ. V was cut by 5 bases and J by 3 bases, with 9 bases left in between. The CDR3 runs to 12 residues. The DNA of the CDR3 is TGCGCCAGCAGTCCGGACCTCTACGAGCAGTACTTC. This sequence encodes CASSPDLYEQYF.

This clone has more than one count but fewer than ten. The rearrangement uses TRBV16 and TRBJ1-5; D perhaps matches TRBD1 (5 bases). Trimming took off 4 bases at V and 6 bases at J, with 13 bases between the two ends. The CDR3 is 14 residues long. CDR1 is KGHSY and CDR2 is FQNENV in the germline V gene. The CDR3 sequence: CASSPGRGGQPQHF. In nucleotides, the CDR3 is TGTGCCAGCAGCCCCGGGAGGGGTGGTCAGCCCCAGCATTTT.

This chain joins TRBV7-2 and TRBJ1-4; TRBD1 matches 7 bases. This CDR3 contains 13 residues. Germline V gives CDR1 SGHTA, CDR2 FQGNSA. Trimming at V came to 6 bases and at J to 6 bases, leaving 4 bases not matched to a gene. The CDR3 spells CASRTGSDEKLFF. CDR3 nucleotide sequence: TGTGCCAGCAGGACAGGGTCGGATGAAAAACTGTTTTTT. The full variable domain, in which reference TRBV7-2 and TRBJ1-4 provide the parts outside the CDR3, is GAGVSQSPSNKVTEKGKDVELRCDPISGHTALYWYRQSLGQGLEFLIYFQGNSAPDKSGLPSDRFSAERTGGSVSTLTIQRTQQEDSAVYLCASRTGSDEKLFFGSGTQLSVL.

For this clone: Other nucleotide sequences from this sample produce the same CDR3. This chain links TRBV5-1 with TRBJ1-6; D gene uncertain. In germline, CDR1 is SGHRS, CDR2 YFSETQ. V lost 2 bases and J lost 2, with 8 bases in between. The CDR3 sequence is 15 residues long. Here the CDR3 reads CASSFEGPYNSPLHF. CDR3 nucleotide sequence: TGCGCCAGCAGCTTCGAGGGCCCCTATAATTCACCCCTCCACTTT. The entire variable domain, with the rest obtained from reference TRBV5-1 and TRBJ1-6, is as follows: KAGVTQTPRYLIKTRGQQVTLSCSPISGHRSVSWYQQTPGQGLQFLFEYFSETQRNKGNFPGRFSGRQFSNSRSEMNVSTLELGDSALYLCASSFEGPYNSPLHFGNGTRLTVT.

The CDR3 is CAWGFASSTDTQYF. Written as DNA, the CDR3 is TGTGCCTGGGGATTCGCGTCTAGCACAGATACGCAGTATTTT. The chain couples TRBV30 to TRBJ2-3, with D hard to call. Trimming took off 5 bases at V and 0 bases at J, with 12 bases between the two ends. CDR1 and CDR2 (germline): GTSNPN, SVGIG (reference sequence). There are 14 residues in the CDR3. Filled out from reference TRBV30 and TRBJ2-3, the complete variable domain reads SQTIHQWPATLVQPVGSPLSLECTVEGTSNPNLYWYRQAAGRGLQLLFYSVGIGQISSEVPQNLSASRPQDRQFILSSKKLLLSDSGFYLCAWGFASSTDTQYFGPGTRLTVL.

This clone is a singleton in its sample. Other DNA sequences from this sample encode an identical CDR3 as well. The chain links TRBV9 to TRBJ1-2; tentative D call: TRBD1 (6 bases). This CDR3 has 13 residues. Trimming shortened V by 3 bases and J by 2 bases, and 8 bases separated the two germline ends. Germline CDR1 SGDLS, CDR2 YYNGEE. The CDR3 spells CASSATGNYGYTF. As DNA, the CDR3 is TGTGCCAGCAGCGCAACAGGGAACTATGGCTACACCTTC.

The chain recombines TRBV9 with TRBJ2-2; the match to TRBD1 covers 10 bases. In germline, CDR1 is SGDLS, CDR2 YYNGEE. The junction had 5 bases not matched to a gene; V was cut back by 2 bases and J by 4 bases. The CDR3 has 16 amino acids. This CDR3 is CASSVSDRGPTGELFF. The CDR3 DNA follows: TGTGCCAGCAGCGTCTCCGACAGGGGGCCCACCGGGGAGCTGTTTTTT. The full variable domain, completed using reference TRBV9 and TRBJ2-2, is DSGVTQTPKHLITATGQRVTLRCSPRSGDLSVYWYQQSLDQGLQFLIQYYNGEERAKGNILERFSAQQFPDLHSELNLSSLELGDSALYFCASSVSDRGPTGELFFGEGSRLTVL.

V is TRBV10-1 and J is TRBJ2-7; D gene unclear. CDR3 length equals 13 residues. Germline values: CDR1 WNHNN, CDR2 SYGVQD (reference sequence). Trimming left V 4 bases short and J 5 bases short, with 12 bases between. In nucleotides, the CDR3 is TGCGCCAGCAGTGCAAACGAGATCCACGAGCAGTACTTC. It specifies CASSANEIHEQYF.

This chain uses TRBV28 with TRBJ2-3; D perhaps matches TRBD1 (5 bases). The V and J ends lost 6 bases and 5 bases respectively, with 9 bases between them. Germline CDR1 reads MDHEN; CDR2 reads SYDVKM. The CDR3 is 12 residues long. The CDR3 DNA is TGTGCCAGCAGCCCCCAGGGAGATACGCAGTATTTT. Translating it yields CASSPQGDTQYF.

The V call is TRBV6-6, the J call TRBJ1-6; tentative D call: TRBD1 (5 bases). V lost 4 bases and J 1 base, leaving 8 bases between the germline ends. The CDR3 loop spans 15 amino acids. The germline gives CDR1 MNHNY, CDR2 SVGAGI (reference sequence). CDR3 sequence reads: CASSFRGSYNSPLHF. CDR3 DNA: TGTGCCAGCAGTTTCCGGGGGTCCTATAATTCACCCCTCCACTTT.

This sequence joins TRBV7-8 and TRBJ1-6; D is possibly TRBD1 (5 bases). CDR1 is SGHVS and CDR2 is FQNEAQ in the germline V gene. V lost 0 bases and J lost 9, with 12 bases in between. This CDR3 comprises 15 residues. DNA of the CDR3: TGTGCCAGCAGCTTAGCCGACAGTCCCATTTCACCCCTCCACTTT. Translated: CASSLADSPISPLHF.